Below are 14 T cell receptor beta chains sequenced from a single sample in a study of OX40 agonist ivuxolimab in advanced cancers. Here immunoSEQ multiplex PCR was the method, and the copy in TCRdb shows in-frame clones only, minus some. The sample shows about 76,000 clones, over 75% of them seen only once. The sequences come from CD4+ or CD8+ T cells sorted from blood, collected in a trial of the OX40 agonist ivuxolimab. The receptor source for this set is an adult with an advanced solid tumor such as melanoma, head and neck, liver or kidney cancer.

The chain couples TRBV14 to TRBJ2-3; no definite D call. The CDR3 has 15 amino acids. Trimming removed 1 base at V and 2 bases at J, with 10 bases between. Germline V CDR1 and CDR2: SGHDN, FVKESK. Here the CDR3 reads CASSQGEGNTDTQYF. CDR3 sequence (DNA): TGTGCCAGCAGCCAAGGTGAAGGCAACACAGATACGCAGTATTTT. Full variable domain (rest looked up from reference TRBV14 and TRBJ2-3): EAGVTQFPSHSVIEKGQTVTLRCDPISGHDNLYWYRRVMGKEIKFLLHFVKESKQDESGMPNNRFLAERTGGTYSTLKVQPAELEDSGVYFCASSQGEGNTDTQYFGPGTRLTVL.

The V and J genes are TRBV18 and TRBJ1-2, with 8 nucleotides matching TRBD1. The CDR3 runs to 16 residues. J gave up 2 bases and V 1 base, and 6 bases lay outside the gene matches. Germline lookup yields CDR1 KGHSH and CDR2 LQKENI. Here the CDR3 DNA reads TGTGCCAGCTCACCACGTAGACAGGGGCAAAACTATGGCTACACCTTC. Encoded protein: CASSPRRQGQNYGYTF.

This chain joins TRBV7-2 and TRBJ1-4; TRBD1 matches 7 bases. Germline values: CDR1 SGHTA, CDR2 FQGNSA. V lost 5 bases, J lost 8 bases, and 5 bases stayed unmatched. The CDR3 extends over 13 amino acids. CDR3 nucleotide sequence: TGTGCCAGCAGCCGGACAGGCCGGGAAAAACTGTTTTTT. Translated: CASSRTGREKLFF.

This rearrangement joins TRBV10-3 to TRBJ2-5; 10 nucleotides match TRBD1. The length of the CDR3 is 15 residues. Trimming cost V 5 bases and J 5 bases; bases outside gene matches: 8. Germline V gene lookup returns CDR1 ENHRY and CDR2 SYGVKD. CDR3 in DNA: TGTGCCATCAGTAGGGGACAGGGGCGCGCGGAGACCCAGTACTTC. This translates into CAISRGQGRAETQYF.

The chain combines TRBV19 with TRBJ1-2, with D perhaps TRBD1 (6 bases). The CDR3 consists of 14 residues. V was pared by 9 bases and J by 4 bases, with 18 bases between. Germline-derived CDR1 and CDR2 are LNHDA and SQIVND (reference sequence). The CDR3 here is CASKFRAGAYGYTF. DNA of the CDR3: TGTGCCAGCAAATTCCGGGCAGGGGCCTATGGCTACACCTTC.

The V and J genes are TRBV6-6 and TRBJ1-6; D not certain. The CDR3 loop spans 12 amino acids. The germline V gene encodes CDR1 MNHNY and CDR2 SVGAGI (reference sequence). V was shortened by 5 bases and J by 9 bases, with 8 bases between the two germline ends. The CDR3 loop reads CASSLLRSPLHF. The CDR3 coding sequence is TGTGCCAGCAGTCTCCTTCGTTCACCCCTCCACTTT.

This clone was counted a few times. The genes are TRBV30 and TRBJ2-7, with D perhaps given as TRBD1 or TRBD2 (5 bases each). Trimming shortened V by 0 bases and J by 6 bases, and 18 bases separated the two germline ends. The CDR3 runs 15 residues. Looked up from germline, CDR1 is GTSNPN and CDR2 is SVGIG (reference sequence). The CDR3 reads CAWSVLDKDEGEQYF. CDR3 DNA sequence: TGTGCCTGGAGTGTACTGGACAAGGATGAGGGCGAGCAGTACTTC.

This chain joins TRBV7-2 and TRBJ2-1; no firm D call. Between the trimmed V and J ends, which lost 2 bases and 3 bases, there was a span of 5 bases. Looked up from germline, CDR1 is SGHTA and CDR2 is FQGNSA. The CDR3 contains 13 residues. The CDR3 spells CASSLSLYNEQFF. Here the CDR3 DNA reads TGTGCCAGCAGCTTATCCCTCTACAATGAGCAGTTCTTC.

The chain uses TRBV19 and TRBJ2-1; 9 nucleotides agree with TRBD2. The germline V gene encodes CDR1 LNHDA and CDR2 SQIVND (reference sequence). V shed 4 bases and J 10 bases; nucleotides not matched to a gene: 5. This CDR3 has 13 amino acids. CDR3 residues: CASSTGLAREQFF. The CDR3 DNA sequence: TGTGCCAGTAGTACGGGACTAGCAAGGGAGCAGTTCTTC.

V usage is TRBV18 and J usage is TRBJ2-2, with 9 positions matching TRBD1. J lost 6 bases, V lost 5 bases, and 13 bases had no gene match. The length of the CDR3 is 17 residues. Looked up from germline, CDR1 is KGHSH and CDR2 is LQKENI. CDR3 coding DNA: TGTGCCAGCTCAACCGGCCGGGACAGGGATAAGGCCGGGGAGCTGTTTTTT. It translates to CASSTGRDRDKAGELFF.

V gene TRBV5-1 combines with J gene TRBJ2-5, with TRBD1 identical over 11 bases. The end of the DNA aligns better with TRBJ2-7, so the J call may be wrong. Germline-derived CDR1 and CDR2 are SGHRS and YFSETQ. The CDR3 runs to 16 residues. Written as DNA, the CDR3 is TGCGCCAGCAGCCACACCCGGGGGACAGGGGGCTACGAGCAGTACTTC. Translation: CASSHTRGTGGYEQYF.

Turning to this clone: Relative to the germline gene, one junction end is altered; a read error may explain this. The rearrangement links TRBV7-7 to TRBJ2-1; maybe TRBD1 (5 bases). The CDR3 loop spans 15 amino acids. Germline V CDR1 and CDR2: SSHAT, FNYEAQ (reference sequence). The CDR3 nucleotides read TGTGCTAGCAGCTCCCTTGGGGCGTCCTACAATGAGCAGTTCTTC. Protein product: CASSSLGASYNEQFF. Together with reference TRBV7-7 and TRBJ2-1, the CDR3 gives the full variable domain: GAGVSQSPRYKVTKRGQDVTLRCDPISSHATLYWYQQALGQGPEFLTYFNYEAQPDKSGLPSDRFSAERPEGSISTLTIQRTEQRDSAMYRCASSSLGASYNEQFFGPGTRLTVL.

The chain carries TRBV7-2 and TRBJ1-1; 9 bases line up with TRBD1. The CDR3 is 14 amino acids. V shed 3 bases and J 5 bases; nucleotides not matched to a gene: 4. Germline CDR1 reads SGHTA; CDR2 reads FQGNSA. The CDR3 DNA sequence: TGTGCCAGCAGCTTGGACAGGGGTCGTACTGAAGCTTTCTTT. This gives the protein CASSLDRGRTEAFF.

This rearrangement joins TRBV19 to TRBJ1-5; D not resolved. Trimming left V 2 bases short and J 4 bases short, with 6 bases between. The CDR3 is 13 amino acids. Germline V gives CDR1 LNHDA, CDR2 SQIVND (reference sequence). CDR3 protein: CASSISSNQPQHF. The CDR3 bases are TGTGCCAGTAGTATAAGTTCAAATCAGCCCCAGCATTTT.